The clone carrying this TCR beta chain was found many times. Antigen: not known. This sample stems from a study of CD8 T cells in ankylosing spondylitis. This CDR3 has 14 amino acids. CDR1 is ENHRY and CDR2 is SYGVKD in the germline V gene. Unmatched junction bases numbered 1, after V lost 2 bases and J lost 2 bases. By quantitative 5'-RACE with molecular barcodes, the TCR beta libraries were made. TCRdb passed the 5' RACE reads through MiXCR, listing each CDR3 protein once. The repertoire consists of fewer than 550,000 distinct CDR3 sequences, with about 5.7% occurring once and the leading ten covering around 3.4%. Regarding the study as a whole: Significant enrichment of disease-linked clones was reportedly seen in matched ankylosing spondylitis synovial fluid. Earlier studies detected some motif variants in reactive arthritis synovial fluid and blood. Ankylosing spondylitis blood appeared to be characterized by a TCR beta motif of eight highly homologous variants.

Material: blood, either unsorted or a sorted T cell fraction (not recorded which). The rearrangement joins TRBV10-3 to TRBJ2-3; 7 bases match TRBD2. This clonotype was sampled from a male donor with ankylosing spondylitis. CDR3 loop: CAISESGTTDTQYF. The CDR3, as DNA: TGTGCCATCAGTGAGAGCGGGACCACAGATACGCAGTATTTT.